These T cell receptor beta chains were read from a single sample in a study of cytomegalovirus exposure and HLA in healthy donors. Generated by immunoSEQ multiplex PCR, the TCRdb table keeps only in-frame clones and is missing some. The table has 160,000 or so clones, 83% seen once; the top ten hold about 4%. Sequenced: PBMCs. All receptors come from a man aged 50 to 59 in good health and CMV-seropositive. The CDR3 runs from the conserved cysteine through the conserved F or W. The D gene is left open where the match is weak. Size values are once, few and many counts, or a class for expanded clones, and some rows have none.

>-|TRBV6-5|TRBJ2-5|-
TGTGCCAGCAGTTACTCCGACAGCCAAGAGACCCAGTACTTC
CASSYSDSQETQYF
>-|TRBV27|TRBJ2-1|TRBD2
TGTGCCAGCAGTTTATCGACTAGCGGGGGGGATGAGCAGTTCTTC
CASSLSTSGGDEQFF
>-|TRBV13|TRBJ2-7|-
TGTGCCAGCAGCTTAGCCGGGAGCGGTCGCTACGAGCAGTACTTC
CASSLAGSGRYEQYF
>-|TRBV4-2|TRBJ2-1|TRBD2
TGTGCCAGCAGCCAAGGGGGACTAGCGGAGAATGAGCAGTTCTTC
CASSQGGLAENEQFF
>-|TRBV9|TRBJ2-3|-
TGTGCCAGCAGCGTATTTAAGGAGGCAGATACGCAGTATTTT
CASSVFKEADTQYF
>-|TRBV10-3|TRBJ1-3|TRBD1
TGTGCCATCAGCGAGTCCCGCCGGGACAGGGCTGGAAACACCATATATTTT
CAISESRRDRAGNTIYF
>-|TRBV29-1|TRBJ2-1|-
TGCAGCGCGAGACTGAGGCGGGTTGAGCAGTTCTTC
CSARLRRVEQFF
>-|TRBV27|TRBJ1-1|-
TGTGCCAGCAGTTTTCGTAGTTTGACAGTCCCGAACACTGAAGCTTTCTTT
CASSFRSLTVPNTEAFF
>-|TRBV5-1|TRBJ2-7|-
TGCGCCAGCAGCCCCAACGGACAGTCCTACGAGCAGTACTTC
CASSPNGQSYEQYF
>-|TRBV5-1|TRBJ1-4|-
TGCGCCAGCAGCCGCGGGAGGACGAATGAAAAACTGTTTTTT
CASSRGRTNEKLFF
>once|TRBV19|TRBJ1-1|TRBD1
TGTGCCAGTAGTATTCGTCCAGGGGGCCTCATGAACACTGAAGCTTTCTTT
CASSIRPGGLMNTEAFF
>-|TRBV10-3|TRBJ1-1|TRBD1
TGTGCCATCAGTTCCCAATTCGGACAGGCTGAGAACACTGAAGCTTTCTTT
CAISSQFGQAENTEAFF
>-|TRBV6-4|TRBJ2-6|TRBD1
TGTGCCAGCAGTGACTCTCCCACAGGGGTATCTGGGGCCAACGTCCTGACTTTC
CASSDSPTGVSGANVLTF
>once|TRBV6-1|TRBJ1-2|TRBD1
TGTGCCAGCAAACCGCAGCAGGGGGTAGGCGGCTACACCTTC
CASKPQQGVGGYTF
>-|TRBV28|TRBJ1-5|-
TGTGCCAGTCCCCGCCCCCCGGGGACGGGGCGGGGTCAGCCCCAGCATTTT
CASPRPPGTGRGQPQHF
>-|TRBV10-3|TRBJ2-1|TRBD2
TGTGCCATCAGTGAGGCGGGGGGGAATTTGTCCTACAATGAGCAGTTCTTC
CAISEAGGNLSYNEQFF
>-|TRBV27|TRBJ1-2|-
TGTGCCAGCAGTCGAAGCCGGGAGTTATATGGCTACACCTTC
CASSRSRELYGYTF
>-|TRBV10-3|TRBJ1-1|-
TGTGCCATCAGTGATCCTAATTTGAACACTGAAGCTTTCTTT
CAISDPNLNTEAFF
>-|TRBV9|TRBJ2-5|TRBD1
TGTGCCAGCAGCGCGAGACAGGGGGCTGAGACCCAGTACTTC
CASSARQGAETQYF
>-|TRBV2|TRBJ2-3|TRBD1
TGTGCCAGCAGTCCCGGGACAGGGGGCGATACGCAGTATTTT
CASSPGTGGDTQYF
>many|TRBV5-4|TRBJ2-3|TRBD2
TGTGCCAGCAGCTTAGCGGGGAGCACAGATACGCAGTATTTT
CASSLAGSTDTQYF
>-|TRBV7-7|TRBJ2-2|-
TGTGCCAGCAGCTTAGGGGGGGGCTGGACCGGGGAGCTGTTTTTT
CASSLGGGWTGELFF
>-|TRBV9|TRBJ2-7|-
TGTGCCAGCAGCCCTGATGGGCCCACCTACGAGCAGTACTTC
CASSPDGPTYEQYF
>-|TRBV5-6|TRBJ2-7|-
TGTGCCAGCAGCGTGGAGGGACAGACCTACGAGCAGTACTTC
CASSVEGQTYEQYF
>-|TRBV28|TRBJ1-5|TRBD1
TGTGCCAGCAGTTTATTCCAGGGGGCGTCGGACAATCAGCCCCAGCATTTT
CASSLFQGASDNQPQHF
>-|TRBV19|TRBJ2-7|-
-
CASSISGPGQGAYEQYF
>-|TRBV5-1|TRBJ2-7|TRBD2
TGCGCCAGCAGCTTGGCGCTAGCGGGGAGCTACGAGCAGTACTTC
CASSLALAGSYEQYF
>-|TRBV9|TRBJ2-3|TRBD2
TGTGCCAGCAGCTCCCAAGCGGGGGGAGGCACAGATACGCAGTATTTT
CASSSQAGGGTDTQYF
>-|TRBV7-9|TRBJ1-6|-
TGTGCCACCCACAAAACTGGACAGAGCTCCTATAATTCACCCCTCCACTTT
CATHKTGQSSYNSPLHF
>-|TRBV25-1|TRBJ1-4|-
TGTGCCAGCAGTACGGGACAAACCCACTTAACTAATGAAAAACTGTTTTTT
CASSTGQTHLTNEKLFF
>few|TRBV30|TRBJ2-7|TRBD2
TGTGCCTGGAGTGTGTTTCGGCCGGGAGGCGAGCAGTACTTC
CAWSVFRPGGEQYF
>-|TRBV27|TRBJ2-5|-
TGTGCCAGCAGCACCCGGTTCGGGGAGACCCAGTACTTC
CASSTRFGETQYF
>-|TRBV13|TRBJ2-7|TRBD2
TGTGCCAGCAGCATACTAGCGGGGGGGCACGAGCAGTACTTC
CASSILAGGHEQYF
>-|TRBV5-1|TRBJ2-7|-
TGCGCCAGCAGCTTGGGCAGCTCCTACGAGCAGTACTTC
CASSLGSSYEQYF
>few|TRBV6-1|TRBJ2-1|-
TGTGCCAGCAGTGAGGGACTGCTGAGTTGGAATGAGCAGTTCTTC
CASSEGLLSWNEQFF
>-|TRBV2|TRBJ1-1|TRBD1
TGTGCCAGCAGGGAAAGACAGGGAGAGAACACTGAAGCTTTCTTT
CASRERQGENTEAFF
>once|TRBV14|TRBJ2-7|TRBD2
TGTGCCAGCAGCCCAGGTTGGGTAGCGGGGGGGCTGCCAACCGGCGAGCAGTACTTC
CASSPGWVAGGLPTGEQYF
>-|TRBV4-1|TRBJ2-7|-
TGCGCCAGCAGCTTCCGCGGCAAGCCCTCCTACGAGCAGTACTTC
CASSFRGKPSYEQYF
>-|TRBV18|TRBJ2-7|TRBD1
TGTGCCAGCTCACCAACGGGCCCGGGACAGATCTCCTACGAGCAGTACTTC
CASSPTGPGQISYEQYF
>-|TRBV10-2|TRBJ2-7|TRBD1
TGCGCCAGCACCACGGGACAGGGGGCCTACGAGCAGTACTTC
CASTTGQGAYEQYF
>-|TRBV18|TRBJ2-3|-
TGTGCCAGCTCACCACCGTCAAACAGGGTCCCAGATACGCAGTATTTT
CASSPPSNRVPDTQYF
>-|TRBV11-3|TRBJ2-5|-
TGTGCCAGCAGCTTAGATAGCCGGAGGAGGGACGGAGAGACCCAGTACTTC
CASSLDSRRRDGETQYF
>-|TRBV4-3|TRBJ2-7|TRBD2
TGCGCCAGCAGCTATTCCCTAGCGGGGGGTTACGAGCAGTACTTC
CASSYSLAGGYEQYF
>few|TRBV20-1|TRBJ2-7|TRBD2
TGCAGTGCTAGCGGGGGGTGGGAGCAGTACTTC
CSASGGWEQYF
>-|TRBV4-2|TRBJ2-2|TRBD2
TGTGCCAGCAGCCCTTTAGCGGGGGGGCACACCGGGGAGCTGTTTTTT
CASSPLAGGHTGELFF
>-|TRBV27|TRBJ2-3|-
TGTGCCAGCAGTTTATTCGGGGGAGATACGCAGTATTTT
CASSLFGGDTQYF
>-|TRBV19|TRBJ2-5|TRBD2
TGTGCCAGTAGTAGGACTAGCGGGATTGGGGAGACCCAGTACTTC
CASSRTSGIGETQYF
>-|TRBV27|TRBJ2-1|-
TGTGCCAGCAGTTTGCAGGCGATCAATGAGCAGTTCTTC
CASSLQAINEQFF
>-|TRBV10-3|TRBJ1-6|-
TGTGCCATCAGTGAATCAGGGGACGGGGTTTCACCCCTCCACTTT
CAISESGDGVSPLHF
>-|TRBV7-8|TRBJ1-1|-
TGTGCCAGCAGCTCACAGGGCTACACTGAAGCTTTCTTT
CASSSQGYTEAFF
>-|TRBV30|TRBJ2-7|TRBD1
TGTGCCTGGAGTGTGGGGACAGGGCCCTCCTACGAGCAGTACTTC
CAWSVGTGPSYEQYF
>-|TRBV9|TRBJ2-7|TRBD2
TGTGCCAGCAGCGCTACCACTAGCGGGGGTTCCTACGAGCAGTACTTC
CASSATTSGGSYEQYF
>once|TRBV4-2|TRBJ1-5|TRBD1
TGTGCCAGCAGCCAAGCACAGGGGGCGGATCAGCCCCAGCATTTT
CASSQAQGADQPQHF
>-|TRBV4-2|TRBJ1-2|-
TGTGCCAGCAGCCGCCCGACAGAGAACTATGGCTACACCTTC
CASSRPTENYGYTF
>-|TRBV27|TRBJ2-7|-
TGTGCCAGCAGTATGGGTCGGGGTACCTACGAGCAGTACTTC
CASSMGRGTYEQYF